This T cell receptor beta chain appears in the sequencing data of a study of T cell repertoires in cytomegalovirus infection. Looking at the study overall: Selected CMV epitopes included recently identified HLA-C-restricted ones as well as well-studied HLA-B-restricted ones. It can be stated that public TCR beta signatures indicated CMV infection as well as a matching HLA type.

Comments on this clonotype: The antigen is unknown. A much larger clone differs by one base, so this may be a read error.

General study points: Ex vivo, HLA-C-restricted CMV-specific TCR beta clonotypes prevailed over the rest of the response. There were carriers of CMV plus the relevant HLA, and cumulative public TCR beta family frequency identified them.

Each CDR3 protein is one row after TCRdb ran MiXCR on the reads. The table shows around 300,000 distinct CDR3 sequences, with approximately 22% occurring only once. Trimming stripped 0 bases from V and 1 base from J, with 15 bases between. The germline V gene has CDR1 SGHTA and CDR2 FQGNSA. CDR3 length equals 17 residues. This chain joins TRBV7-2 and TRBJ1-1; D uncertain. The sample consisted of cultured PBMCs, taken from culture after CMV antigen stimulation. The clonotype comes from a human donor in good health (CMV status not recorded). Some clones in this sample may be carry-over from other donors' samples. The CDR3 DNA reads as TGTGCCAGCAGCTTAGCGCCGACAAGGCCTGGGAACACTGAAGCTTTCTTT. The encoded protein is CASSLAPTRPGNTEAFF.